Following are 12 T cell receptor beta chains from one sample sequenced in a study of PD-L1 blockade in urothelial cancer. Time point defined: peripheral blood 6 weeks after treatment start. Measured with immunoSEQ multiplex PCR; TCRdb has only the in-frame clones, and not every one. This sample yields about 40,000 clones, of which about 86% are seen a single time; 24% belongs to the top ten. Sequencing was performed on PBMCs, taken around atezolizumab (anti-PD-L1) treatment. The receptors come from a man aged 55-75 years with urothelial cancer.

The chain recombines TRBV7-2 with TRBJ1-2; 9 bases are a match to TRBD1. The J segment lost 6 bases and the V segment lost 5 bases, leaving 7 bases of the junction unmatched. CDR3 length: 14 amino acids. From germline, CDR1 is SGHTA and CDR2 FQGNSA. Here the CDR3 reads CASSPRTGADGYTF. In nucleotides, the CDR3 is TGTGCCAGCAGCCCCCGGACAGGGGCGGATGGCTACACCTTC.

This chain joins TRBV6-5 and TRBJ2-2; 8 nucleotides line up with TRBD1. The CDR3 runs 16 residues. Unmatched junction bases numbered 7, after V lost 2 bases and J lost 5 bases. Per germline, CDR1 MNHEY and CDR2 SVGAGI. The CDR3: CASSYPGTGGTGELFF. The CDR3 DNA sequence: TGTGCCAGCAGTTACCCCGGGACAGGAGGGACCGGGGAGCTGTTTTTT.

This chain uses TRBV30 with TRBJ1-4; D is unclear. The V and J ends lost 0 bases and 8 bases respectively, with 10 bases between them. There are 13 residues in the CDR3. Looked up from germline, CDR1 is GTSNPN and CDR2 is SVGIG (reference sequence). The CDR3 sequence: CAWSVGTGEKLFF. CDR3 in DNA: TGTGCCTGGAGTGTTGGAACGGGGGAAAAACTGTTTTTT.

V usage is TRBV6-5 and J usage is TRBJ2-7; TRBD2 agrees at 10 bases. The length of the CDR3 is 16 residues. CDR1 MNHEY and CDR2 SVGAGI come from the germline V gene. V shed 0 bases, J shed 3 bases, and the junction held 5 bases outside the gene matches. The CDR3: CASSYSIIAGGYEQYF. The CDR3 coding sequence is TGTGCCAGCAGTTACTCGATCATAGCGGGGGGCTACGAGCAGTACTTC.

The genes are TRBV5-1 and TRBJ2-1; 8 bases fit TRBD1. The germline gives CDR1 SGHRS, CDR2 YFSETQ. This CDR3 is built from 16 residues. The J segment lost 7 bases and the V segment lost 2 bases, leaving 11 bases of the junction unmatched. CDR3 amino acids: CASSLPGGDFLNEQFF. CDR3 in DNA: TGCGCCAGCAGCTTACCAGGGGGCGATTTTTTGAATGAGCAGTTCTTC.

The CDR3 loop is CASSTQGNYGYTF. The CDR3 nucleotides read TGTGCCAGCAGTACTCAGGGGAACTATGGCTACACCTTC. The chain couples TRBV5-4 to TRBJ1-2, with D possibly TRBD1 on 6 matching bases. Germline loops: CDR1 SGHNT, CDR2 YYREEE (reference sequence). CDR3 length equals 13 residues. Trimming shortened V by 5 bases and J by 2 bases, and 10 bases separated the two germline ends.

The rearrangement uses TRBV9 and TRBJ2-5; 11 bases align to TRBD2. Germline assignment: CDR1 SGDLS and CDR2 YYNGEE. The J segment lost 7 bases and the V segment lost 4 bases, leaving 9 bases of the junction unmatched. This CDR3 is built from 15 residues. The CDR3 nucleotides read TGTGCCAGCAGCCCCCGGACTAGCGGGCCACCGACCCAGTACTTC. Amino acids: CASSPRTSGPPTQYF.

This clone was recorded only once. The V and J genes are TRBV7-2 and TRBJ1-2; TRBD1 matches at 7 bases. Germline V lookup: CDR1 SGHTA, CDR2 FQGNSA. V shed 0 bases, J shed 3 bases, and the junction held 7 bases outside the gene matches. The CDR3 runs 16 residues. The CDR3 sequence is CASSLAGTDIYYGYTF. Here the CDR3 DNA reads TGTGCCAGCAGCTTAGCAGGGACAGATATCTACTATGGCTACACCTTC. Complete variable domain (other parts from reference TRBV7-2 and TRBJ1-2): GAGVSQSPSNKVTEKGKDVELRCDPISGHTALYWYRQSLGQGLEFLIYFQGNSAPDKSGLPSDRFSAERTGGSVSTLTIQRTQQEDSAVYLCASSLAGTDIYYGYTFGSGTRLTVV.

This chain connects TRBV4-2 to TRBJ1-2; possible D gene TRBD1, 6 bases. This CDR3 contains 15 residues. Germline values: CDR1 LGHNA, CDR2 YNFKEQ. The ends were cut back, 3 bases at V and 4 bases at J, with 15 bases in the middle. In DNA form, the CDR3 reads TGTGCCAGCAGCCAGGTCGGGACAACTTTCTATGGCTACACCTTC. Protein product: CASSQVGTTFYGYTF.

This clone was counted only a few times. The chain joins TRBV19 to TRBJ1-2, with 9 bases matching TRBD1. The CDR3 has 11 residues. The germline gives CDR1 LNHDA, CDR2 SQIVND (reference sequence). Trimming removed 10 bases from V and 8 bases from J; junction bases left unmatched: 5. The CDR3 DNA follows: TGTGCCACCGGGACAGGGCAAGGCTACACCTTC. It yields the protein CATGTGQGYTF.

This clone occurred once. The rearrangement links TRBV15 to TRBJ2-1; D remains unclear. From germline, CDR1 is LNHNV and CDR2 YYDKDF (reference sequence). The CDR3 is made up of 14 amino acids. V lost 1 base and J lost 2, with 6 bases in between. The CDR3 sequence: CATSRVGTYNEQFF. CDR3 sequence (DNA): TGTGCCACCAGCAGAGTTGGCACCTACAATGAGCAGTTCTTC. Full variable domain (rest looked up from reference TRBV15 and TRBJ2-1): DAMVIQNPRYQVTQFGKPVTLSCSQTLNHNVMYWYQQKSSQAPKLLFHYYDKDFNNEADTPDNFQSRRPNTSFCFLDIRSPGLGDTAMYLCATSRVGTYNEQFFGPGTRLTVL.

The chain carries TRBV6-6 and TRBJ1-1; 7 bases are shared with TRBD1. The CDR3 sequence is 16 residues long. The ends lost 6 bases at V and 5 bases at J; junction bases unmatched: 15. Germline values: CDR1 MNHNY, CDR2 SVGAGI (reference sequence). CDR3: CASSRIQGRAGTEAFF. CDR3 nucleotides: TGTGCCAGCAGCCGAATACAGGGGCGCGCTGGGACTGAAGCTTTCTTT.